The 27 T cell receptor delta chains below were found in one sample sequenced in a study of gamma-delta T cells after stem cell transplantation. TCRdb re-called the RT-PCR reads via CATT. The sample shows thousands of delta-chain clones, 3% of them seen only once. Material for sequencing was gamma-delta T cells. The receptor source for this set is a human donor. It is not recorded whose cells these are; they may come from a transplant donor.

The gene calls are TRDV1 and TRDJ1, with D maybe TRDD2 (9 bases). CDR1 and CDR2 from the germline V gene are TSWWSYY and QGS. The ends were cut back, 0 bases at V and 7 bases at J, with 51 bases in the middle. The CDR3 has 27 amino acids. CDR3 residues: CALGELDGPSYVWGIPPTDPTTLKLIF. CDR3 coding DNA: TGTGCTCTTGGGGAACTAGACGGACCTTCCTACGTTTGGGGGATCCCTCCAACTGACCCAACTACCCTTAAACTCATCTTT.

This clone was counted between two and nine times. V usage is TRDV2 and J usage is TRDJ1, with 11 bases lining up with TRDD3. There are 17 residues in the CDR3. Trimming removed 2 bases from V and 1 base from J; junction bases left unmatched: 8. The germline CDR1 and CDR2 sequences are GEAIGNYY and EKD. CDR3 bases: TGTGCCTGTGACATCGCTCCTGGGGGATACCCCACCGATAAACTCATCTTT. Translation gives CACDIAPGGYPTDKLIF.

The chain employs TRDV1 and TRDJ1; perhaps TRDD3 as D (9 bases). Germline V gives CDR1 TSWWSYY, CDR2 QGS. The V end lost 0 bases, the J end lost 0 bases, and 35 bases lay between the germline ends. CDR3 length: 24 amino acids. In DNA form, the CDR3 reads TGTGCTCTTGGGGAACTGCGACTTCCTACTATACTGGTGTACTGGGGGAAAAACACCGATAAACTCATCTTT. As protein: CALGELRLPTILVYWGKNTDKLIF.

V usage is TRDV2 and J usage is TRDJ3; 9 nucleotides line up with TRDD3. Unmatched junction bases numbered 11, after V lost 3 bases and J lost 0 bases. This CDR3 is built from 20 residues. The V gene's germline CDR1 is GEAIGNYY and CDR2 EKD. CDR3 sequence: CACDPLPGDTLSWDTRQMFF. Here the CDR3 DNA reads TGTGCCTGTGACCCCCTGCCGGGGGATACCCTCTCCTGGGACACCCGACAGATGTTTTTC.

This clone was detected a few times. Here the CDR3 reads CACGGTLYTDKLIF. CDR3 DNA: TGTGCCTGTGGGGGAACCCTGTACACCGATAAACTCATCTTT. The rearrangement links TRDV2 to TRDJ1; a possible D gene is TRDD3 (5 bases). There are 14 residues in the CDR3. The germline V and J ends were trimmed by 5 bases and 0 bases, with 12 bases remaining between them. Germline V CDR1 and CDR2: GEAIGNYY, EKD.

For this clone: It is likely a read error: a sequence one base away is far more abundant. Other DNA variants within this sample encode the same CDR3. The chain is built from TRDV2 and TRDJ1; 9 bases fit TRDD3. In germline, CDR1 is GEAIGNYY, CDR2 EKD. CDR3 length: 19 amino acids. The CDR3 here is CACDTASTGGTLYTDKLIF. DNA of the CDR3: TGTGCCTGTGACACCGCCTCAACTGGGGGAACCCTGTACACCGATAAGCTCATCTTT.

This clone has a handful of counts. A far larger clone is just one base off, so this is likely a read error. Other DNA sequences in this sample translate to the same CDR3. The genes are TRDV2 and TRDJ1; 9 bases align to TRDD3. V shed 0 bases, J shed 0 bases, and the junction held 13 bases outside the gene matches. The CDR3 sequence is 19 residues long. Germline V gene data show CDR1 as GEAIGNYY and CDR2 as EKD. The CDR3 reads CACDTASTGGTLYTDKLIF. Here the CDR3 DNA reads TGTGCCTGTGACACCGCCTCGACTGGGGGAACCCTGTACACCGATAAACTCATCTTT.

This clone was found a few times. This is likely an artifact of a read error, given a far larger clone one base away. Additional DNA sequences in this sample encode the identical CDR3. The V gene is TRDV2, the J gene TRDJ1; 12 bases line up with TRDD3. The CDR3 contains 17 residues. The V segment lost 2 bases and the J segment 2 bases; nucleotides outside the gene matches: 8. Looked up from germline, CDR1 is GEAIGNYY and CDR2 is EKD. The CDR3 is CACDSLGDTLVTDKLIF. CDR3 nucleotides: TGTGCCTGTGACAGTCTGGGGGATACGCTCGTTACCGATAAACTCATCTTT.

This clone was recorded a few times. This chain connects TRDV1 to TRDJ1; TRDD3 aligns across 11 bases. Trimming cost V 1 base and J 3 bases; bases outside gene matches: 25. In germline, CDR1 is TSWWSYY, CDR2 QGS. This CDR3 has 23 amino acids. The CDR3 DNA follows: TGTGCTCTTGGGGAACCTTTTTTCACACAGACGTACTGGGGGATAGTGGGGGCCGATAAACTCATCTTT. Its protein is CALGEPFFTQTYWGIVGADKLIF.

Only a few counts were recorded for this clone. A far larger clone differs by one base, so this is likely a read error. The same CDR3 also results from other DNA sequences found in this sample. The chain has TRDV2 and TRDJ1; 9 nucleotides agree with TRDD3. The CDR3 is made up of 18 amino acids. V shed 3 bases and J 2 bases; nucleotides not matched to a gene: 15. CDR1 is GEAIGNYY, CDR2 EKD, per germline. In DNA form, the CDR3 reads TGTGCCTGTGACCCGTTACTAGGGGATACGGGGGGAACCGATAAACTCATCTTT. Its protein product is CACDPLLGDTGGTDKLIF.

In this sample, this clone is medium-sized. V is TRDV2 and J is TRDJ1, with 9 bases matching TRDD3. Looked up from germline, CDR1 is GEAIGNYY and CDR2 is EKD. Trimming took 3 bases from V and 8 from J; bases not matched to a gene: 9. This CDR3 is 14 amino acids long. Here the CDR3 reads CACDPVRGYEKLIF. CDR3 bases: TGTGCCTGTGACCCCGTTAGGGGATACGAGAAACTCATCTTT.

This clone was seen more than once but under ten times. The amino acid sequence in TCRdb belongs to a much larger clone and departs from this DNA's translation at residue 9, likely a sequencing read error; the sequence shown is translated from the DNA. The chain carries TRDV2 and TRDJ1; tentatively, D is TRDD2 (5 bases). Germline V gives CDR1 GEAIGNYY, CDR2 EKD. This CDR3 is 18 amino acids long. V lost 0 bases, J lost 0 bases, and 19 bases lay in between. CDR3 DNA sequence: TGTGCCTGTGACACCGTTCCTCCTATCAAATCCAACACCGATAAACTCATCTTT. It is translated as CACDTVPPIKSNTDKLIF.

This clone was seen a few times. The protein in TCRdb stems from a much larger clone and differs at residue 13 from this DNA's translation, likely a read error; here the protein is translated from the DNA. This CDR3 is CACDTVTLRHTDTLIF. Written as DNA, the CDR3 is TGTGCCTGTGACACCGTTACCTTGCGACACACCGATACCCTCATCTTT. The rearrangement links TRDV2 to TRDJ1; TRDD3 is a possible D gene (5 bases). V was cut by 0 bases and J by 11 bases, with 24 bases left in between. The germline V gene encodes CDR1 GEAIGNYY and CDR2 EKD. This CDR3 has 16 amino acids.

This clone was seen more than once but under ten times. The chain has TRDV2 and TRDJ3; D is ambiguous. V was trimmed by 0 bases and J by 0 bases, leaving 17 bases between them. Per the germline V gene, CDR1 is GEAIGNYY and CDR2 is EKD. The CDR3 totals 20 residues. The chain's CDR3 is CACDTVSLVTSSWDTRQMFF. CDR3 DNA sequence: TGTGCCTGTGACACCGTTTCTCTGGTCACGAGCTCCTGGGACACCCGACAGATGTTTTTC.

This clone was seen only a few times. The protein given by TCRdb reflects a much larger clone and differs at residue 3 from this DNA's translation, likely from a read error; the protein shown is the DNA's translation. The chain links TRDV2 to TRDJ3; 10 bases fit TRDD3. The CDR3 totals 23 residues. Germline V gene data show CDR1 as GEAIGNYY and CDR2 as EKD. Written as DNA, the CDR3 is TGTGCCCGTGACACTCCCCCGCCAACTGGGGGATCCCAAGACACCTGGGACACCCGACAGATGTTTTTC. Translated: CARDTPPPTGGSQDTWDTRQMFF.

There are a few counts of this clone. This DNA's translation differs at residue 4 from TCRdb's protein, which comes from a much larger clone; a read error is likely, and the protein shown is translated from the DNA. The rearrangement uses TRDV1 and TRDJ1, with TRDD2 matching 7 bases. Germline CDR1 and CDR2: TSWWSYY and QGS. The CDR3 has 23 residues. Written as DNA, the CDR3 is TGTGCTCTTGAGGAACTCGCGCGCCCTTCCTTACATCTACGTCCCCTCTACACCGATAAACTCATCTTT. This translates into CALEELARPSLHLRPLYTDKLIF.

This clone was found a few times. The protein in TCRdb stems from a much larger clone and differs at residue 5 from this DNA's translation, likely a read error; here the protein is translated from the DNA. This chain uses TRDV2 with TRDJ1; 13 positions match TRDD3. The CDR3 has 18 residues. CDR1 is GEAIGNYY, CDR2 EKD, per germline. V shed 0 bases and J 2 bases; nucleotides not matched to a gene: 8. CDR3 sequence (DNA): TGTGCCTGTGACACCGTACTGGGGGATACGCGTAGTACCGATAAACTCATCTTT. Residues: CACDTVLGDTRSTDKLIF.

Only a few counts were recorded for this clone. The sample holds other DNA sequences that translate to the same CDR3. The chain carries TRDV2 and TRDJ1, with 12 bases lining up with TRDD3. With 3 bases clipped from V and 3 bases from J, the junction kept 7 bases outside the gene matches. Germline V gives CDR1 GEAIGNYY, CDR2 EKD. CDR3 length: 16 residues. CDR3 loop: CACDPLLGDTSDKLIF. As DNA, the CDR3 is TGTGCCTGTGACCCGTTACTGGGGGATACTTCCGATAAACTCATCTTT.

A remark on this clone: Distinct nucleotide sequences in the sample also encode this CDR3. The chain is built from TRDV1 and TRDJ3, with TRDD3 matching 11 bases. Germline CDR1 and CDR2: TSWWSYY and QGS. V gave up 1 base and J gave up 0 bases; unmatched junction bases: 23. This CDR3 contains 26 residues. CDR3 sequence (DNA): TGTGCTCTTGGGGAACCAGCCTTCCTACTGTGGTCCGTGCTGGGGGATACCTCCTGGGACACCCGACAGATGTTTTTC. Translating it yields CALGEPAFLLWSVLGDTSWDTRQMFF.

This clone has a handful of counts. Since a much larger clone is just one base distant, this may be a read error. V gene TRDV2 combines with J gene TRDJ1; 9 bases are a match to TRDD3. The CDR3 is made up of 19 amino acids. CDR1 and CDR2 from the germline V gene are GEAIGNYY and EKD. The J segment lost 1 base and the V segment lost 0 bases, leaving 14 bases of the junction unmatched. CDR3: CACDTLLGDRLKSTDKLIF. CDR3 bases: TGTGCCTGTGACACCCTACTGGGGGACAGGCTCAAATCCACCGATAAACTCATCTTT.

This clone was seen a few times. A far larger clone is only one base removed, so a read error is likely. V usage is TRDV2 and J usage is TRDJ1, with D perhaps matching TRDD2 or TRDD3 (5 bases each). Germline CDR1 and CDR2: GEAIGNYY and EKD. The CDR3 is 17 amino acids. The V gene lost 3 bases and the J gene lost 1 base, with 20 bases spanning the gap. CDR3 region: CACDPVLEEPTTDKLIF. Written as DNA, the CDR3 is TGTGCCTGTGACCCCGTACTGGAGGAACCTACCACCGATAAACTCATCTTT.

This clone is medium-sized within its sample. A read error likely explains this, since a far larger clone differs by one base. This specimen includes other DNA sequences encoding the same CDR3. This sequence joins TRDV2 and TRDJ1; D not certain. Germline loops: CDR1 GEAIGNYY, CDR2 EKD. This CDR3 contains 16 residues. The CDR3 protein is CACDTVTLRHTDKLIF. CDR3 coding DNA: TGTGCCTGCGACACCGTTACCTTGCGACACACCGATAAACTCATCTTT.

About this clone: The protein TCRdb lists belongs to a much larger clone and differs from this DNA's translation at residue 9, which points to a read error; the protein shown is made from the DNA. This sequence joins TRDV2 and TRDJ3; the match to TRDD3 covers 7 bases. Germline CDR1 reads GEAIGNYY; CDR2 reads EKD. The CDR3 length is 18 residues. V was pared by 0 bases and J by 1 base, with 5 bases of the junction left unmatched. This CDR3 reads CACDTVLGSSWDTRQMFF. The CDR3 bases are TGTGCCTGTGACACCGTACTGGGGTCATCCTGGGACACCCGACAGATGTTTTTC.

This clone came up many times. The chain employs TRDV2 and TRDJ1; 8 bases align to TRDD3. The CDR3 spans 15 residues. Unmatched junction bases numbered 13, after V lost 1 base and J lost 10 bases. The germline CDR1 and CDR2 sequences are GEAIGNYY and EKD. This chain's CDR3 is CACDTLGDPPVGLIF. CDR3 bases: TGTGCCTGTGACACTCTGGGGGACCCGCCGGTTGGACTCATCTTT.

The table lists this clone with a few counts. CDR3: CACDPAGVQFPWDTRQMFF. The DNA of the CDR3 is TGTGCCTGTGACCCAGCGGGGGTCCAATTCCCCTGGGACACCCGACAGATGTTTTTC. The V and J genes are TRDV2 and TRDJ3; TRDD3 is a possible D gene (5 bases). The CDR3 loop spans 19 amino acids. The germline V gene has CDR1 GEAIGNYY and CDR2 EKD. Trimming left V 3 bases short and J 2 bases short, with 19 bases between.

This clone is labeled medium-sized. The same CDR3 is also encoded by other DNA sequences in this sample. V gene TRDV2 combines with J gene TRDJ3; 10 positions match TRDD3. V trimming: 0 bases; J trimming: 0 bases; junction bases outside the gene matches: 13. The CDR3 covers 22 residues. Germline V gives CDR1 GEAIGNYY, CDR2 EKD. The CDR3 sequence: CACDTAPLLGDPGSWDTRQMFF. The CDR3 nucleotides are TGTGCCTGTGACACCGCCCCCTTACTGGGGGATCCGGGCTCCTGGGACACCCGACAGATGTTTTTC.

In this sample, this clone turned up a few times. A much larger clone is a single base away; this may be a read error. The same CDR3 arises from other DNA sequences in this sample as well. The V call is TRDV2, the J call TRDJ1, with 9 positions matching TRDD3. Germline assignment: CDR1 GEAIGNYY and CDR2 EKD. This CDR3 comprises 20 residues. The CDR3 bases are TGCGCCTGTGACACCATGGGGGTAGTAGACGGGGATACGCGGACCGATAAACTCATCTTT. This sequence encodes CACDTMGVVDGDTRTDKLIF.